This entry lists 30 T cell receptor beta chains sequenced from one sample in a study of spatial heterogeneity in lung cancer. Time point: blood at routine non-recurrence follow-up after resection. In each case, whole RNA from tumor, nontumor lung or frozen PBMC was sequenced unsorted. MiXCR, applied by TCRdb to the 5' RACE reads, yields one record per CDR3 protein. The sample shows under 30,000 distinct CDR3 sequences, less than 6% of them seen only once. The input for sequencing was PBMCs, taken at follow-up. These receptors were taken from a male donor with early-stage non-small cell lung cancer.

This clonotype was seen at least ten times. The CDR3 loop reads CASSLGGQGYEQYV. The CDR3 coding sequence is TGTGCCAGCAGCTTAGGGGGACAGGGATACGAGCAGTACGTC. The chain links TRBV7-8 to TRBJ2-7; 9 bases fit TRBD1. The germline V gene encodes CDR1 SGHVS and CDR2 FQNEAQ. Losses at the gene ends were 1 base for V and 4 bases for J; bases not matched to a gene: 2. The CDR3 covers 14 residues.

The rearrangement links TRBV4-2 to TRBJ2-5, with 7 positions matching TRBD2. Germline values: CDR1 LGHNA, CDR2 YNFKEQ. The CDR3 runs to 16 residues. V shed 1 base, J shed 1 base, and the junction held 6 bases outside the gene matches. The chain's CDR3 is CASSQVGLAVQETQYF. CDR3 sequence (DNA): TGTGCCAGCAGCCAAGTTGGGCTAGCGGTCCAAGAGACCCAGTACTTC.

The rearrangement links TRBV4-3 to TRBJ2-1, with 10 bases that match TRBD2. The CDR3 spans 20 residues. CDR1 and CDR2 (germline): LGHNA, YSLEER. The V and J ends lost 4 bases and 4 bases, in that order; junction bases with no gene match: 19. This CDR3 is CASSRRLPTSGLTTYNEQFF. The CDR3 DNA sequence: TGCGCCAGCAGCCGTCGGCTACCGACTAGCGGGTTAACGACTTACAATGAGCAGTTCTTC.

This clonotype rates as medium-sized. CDR3 protein: CASSMTLNTEAFF. For the CDR3, the DNA is TGTGCCAGCAGCATGACGCTGAACACTGAAGCTTTCTTT. This sequence joins TRBV11-2 and TRBJ1-1; D ambiguous. Germline V gene sequence: CDR1 SGHAT, CDR2 FQNNGV. The CDR3 loop spans 13 amino acids. V was trimmed by 5 bases and J by 0 bases, leaving 7 bases between them.

This clonotype has a count of ten or more. The CDR3 loop reads CASSQDPGGTYNEQFF. The CDR3 DNA sequence: TGTGCCAGCAGCCAAGATCCCGGGGGCACTTACAATGAGCAGTTCTTC. The chain has TRBV3-1 and TRBJ2-1, with D tentatively TRBD1 or TRBD2 (6 bases each). Trimming pared 0 bases from V and 4 bases from J, leaving 13 bases between. Germline-derived CDR1 and CDR2 are LGHDT and YNNKEL (reference sequence). This CDR3 spans 16 amino acids.

By frequency in the sample, this clonotype is medium-sized. This sequence joins TRBV6-5 and TRBJ2-1; possibly TRBD2 for D (6 bases). Germline loops: CDR1 MNHEY, CDR2 SVGAGI. Trimming pared 6 bases from V and 5 bases from J, leaving 11 bases between. This CDR3 comprises 13 residues. This CDR3 is CASRLATHNEQFF. The CDR3, as DNA: TGTGCCAGCAGACTAGCCACACACAATGAGCAGTTCTTC.

The chain combines TRBV5-6 with TRBJ2-1; no firm D call. The CDR3 consists of 15 residues. CDR1 is SGHDT and CDR2 is YYEEEE in the germline V gene. The germline V and J ends were trimmed by 0 bases and 2 bases, with 9 bases remaining between them. Here the CDR3 DNA reads TGTGCCAGCAGCTTGGTGGAAACAGCCTACAATGAGCAGTTCTTC. Translating gives CASSLVETAYNEQFF.

This clonotype was detected many times. V and J are TRBV2 and TRBJ1-1; D might be TRBD1 (5 bases). The CDR3 loop spans 13 amino acids. Germline lookup yields CDR1 SNHLY and CDR2 FYNNEI. V gave up 5 bases and J gave up 8 bases, with 15 bases separating them. This chain's CDR3 is CASSFDRRGEAFF. The CDR3 DNA follows: TGTGCCAGCAGTTTTGACAGAAGAGGCGAAGCTTTCTTT.

This clonotype was detected a few times. The rearrangement links TRBV20-1 to TRBJ2-5, with TRBD2 identical over 9 bases. CDR1 is DFQATT and CDR2 is SNEGSKA in the germline V gene (reference sequence). The CDR3 has 17 residues. V shed 5 bases, J shed 5 bases, and the junction held 18 bases outside the gene matches. The CDR3 nucleotides are TGCAGTGCTCGCCAGGGGATAGCGGGAGTAGGGAAGGAGACCCAGTACTTC. The encoded protein is CSARQGIAGVGKETQYF.

This clonotype was found many times. The chain carries TRBV11-3 and TRBJ2-2, with D possibly being TRBD2 (5 bases). The CDR3 loop spans 16 amino acids. Trimming stripped 5 bases from V and 0 bases from J, with 13 bases between. Per germline, CDR1 SGHNT and CDR2 YENEEA. CDR3 bases: TGTGCCAGCAGCCTTCAGGCGGGCGCGAACACCGGGGAGCTGTTTTTT. Protein: CASSLQAGANTGELFF. Full variable domain (remainder filled in from reference TRBV11-3 and TRBJ2-2): EAGVVQSPRYKIIEKKQPVAFWCNPISGHNTLYWYLQNLGQGPELLIRYENEEAVDDSQLPKDRFSAERLKGVDSTLKIQPAELGDSAVYLCASSLQAGANTGELFFGEGSRLTVL.

In this sample, this clonotype is medium-sized. For the CDR3, the DNA is TGCAGCGTTGAAGTTGGCTACACCTTC. Its protein product is CSVEVGYTF. The chain uses TRBV29-1 and TRBJ1-2; D gene ambiguous. This CDR3 is 9 amino acids long. Trimming stripped 1 base from V and 7 bases from J, with 1 base between. Germline V gives CDR1 SQVTM, CDR2 ANQGSEA.

This clonotype came up many times. This chain uses TRBV20-1 with TRBJ2-7; 7 bases are shared with TRBD2. Per the germline V gene, CDR1 is DFQATT and CDR2 is SNEGSKA (reference sequence). CDR3 length equals 14 residues. Trimming removed 0 bases from V and 3 bases from J; junction bases left unmatched: 5. The DNA of the CDR3 is TGCAGTGCTAGAGAAGCGCGGGACTACTACGAGCAGTACTTC. Its translation: CSAREARDYYEQYF.

This clonotype was seen at least ten times. The gene calls are TRBV7-2 and TRBJ2-1; D gene ambiguous. This CDR3 has 12 amino acids. Trimming pared 2 bases from V and 10 bases from J, leaving 9 bases between. The germline gives CDR1 SGHTA, CDR2 FQGNSA. CDR3 amino acids: CASSLSWEEQFF. The CDR3 coding sequence is TGTGCCAGCAGCTTAAGTTGGGAAGAGCAGTTCTTC.

The table lists this clonotype with many counts. The V call is TRBV30, the J call TRBJ1-5, with 7 positions matching TRBD1. Trimming cost V 2 bases and J 5 bases; bases outside gene matches: 3. CDR1 and CDR2 from the germline V gene are GTSNPN and SVGIG (reference sequence). The CDR3 is 13 residues long. CDR3 amino acids: CAWSTGEDQPQHF. As DNA, the CDR3 is TGTGCCTGGAGTACAGGGGAGGATCAGCCCCAGCATTTT. Variable domain in full (rest from reference TRBV30 and TRBJ1-5): SQTIHQWPATLVQPVGSPLSLECTVEGTSNPNLYWYRQAAGRGLQLLFYSVGIGQISSEVPQNLSASRPQDRQFILSSKKLLLSDSGFYLCAWSTGEDQPQHFGDGTRLSIL.

At least ten counts were recorded for this clonotype. This chain joins TRBV7-9 and TRBJ1-1; 10 positions agree with TRBD1. The CDR3 runs to 18 residues. J was trimmed by 0 bases and V by 3 bases; bases with no gene match: 10. Germline CDR1 SEHNR, CDR2 FQNEAQ (reference sequence). CDR3 coding DNA: TGTGCCAGCAGCTTGGGTCGGACAGGGGGTTTTATGAACACTGAAGCTTTCTTT. Its protein product is CASSLGRTGGFMNTEAFF.

For this clonotype: A much larger clone lies one base from this, so it may be a read error. This sequence joins TRBV7-2 and TRBJ1-1; D gene ambiguous. Trimming cost V 3 bases and J 2 bases, with 7 bases left between them. From germline, CDR1 is SGHTA and CDR2 FQGNSA. This CDR3 has 13 residues. CDR3 protein: CASSLLTNTEAFF. Written as DNA, the CDR3 is TGTGCCAGCAGCTTGCTGACCAACACTGAAGCTTTCTTT.

This clonotype occurred a few times. The chain uses TRBV24-1 and TRBJ2-1, with D perhaps being TRBD1 or TRBD2 (5 bases each). The CDR3 is made up of 18 amino acids. Germline V lookup: CDR1 KGHDR, CDR2 SFDVKD. Trimming removed 1 base from V and 2 bases from J, with 17 bases in between. The CDR3 DNA is TGTGCCACCAGTGATTTATCGGGACCGGACTTGACCTACAATGAGCAGTTCTTC. This translates into CATSDLSGPDLTYNEQFF.

The J gene is TRBJ2-3, the V gene TRBV20-1, with 10 positions matching TRBD2. The germline gives CDR1 DFQATT, CDR2 SNEGSKA (reference sequence). This CDR3 is built from 15 residues. After removal of 5 bases from V and 6 bases from J, the junction contained 11 bases not matched to a gene. The CDR3 protein is CSALRSGGAGDTQYF. CDR3 DNA sequence: TGCAGTGCTTTGCGAAGCGGGGGGGCCGGGGATACGCAGTATTTT.

This clonotype was seen more than once but under ten times. The genes are TRBV11-3 and TRBJ2-5; weak D call: TRBD1 (6 bases). CDR1 is SGHNT and CDR2 is YENEEA in the germline V gene. V was pared by 1 base and J by 5 bases, with 11 bases between. CDR3 length: 14 amino acids. CDR3 residues: CASSLGSGQETQYF. The CDR3 DNA is TGTGCCAGCAGCTTAGGCAGTGGACAGGAGACCCAGTACTTC.

The chain has TRBV19 and TRBJ1-5; unclear D gene. Germline-derived CDR1 and CDR2 are LNHDA and SQIVND (reference sequence). The length of the CDR3 is 14 residues. V was trimmed by 3 bases and J by 4 bases, leaving 10 bases between them. The CDR3 reads CASSIYGSNQPQHF. The CDR3 DNA follows: TGTGCCAGTAGTATTTACGGATCTAATCAGCCCCAGCATTTT. Variable domain in full (rest from reference TRBV19 and TRBJ1-5): DGGITQSPKYLFRKEGQNVTLSCEQNLNHDAMYWYRQDPGQGLRLIYYSQIVNDFQKGDIAEGYSVSREKKESFPLTVTSAQKNPTAFYLCASSIYGSNQPQHFGDGTRLSIL.

Comment on this clonotype: A read error may explain this, as a much larger clone is one base away. The CDR3 region is CASSQELGLVETQYF. CDR3 nucleotide sequence: TGTGCCAGCAGCCAAGAACTGGGTCTTGTGGAGACCCAGTACTTC. The V and J genes are TRBV14 and TRBJ2-5; no reliable D call. Germline values: CDR1 SGHDN, CDR2 FVKESK. Trimming left V 0 bases short and J 5 bases short, with 13 bases between. CDR3 length equals 15 residues.

The V and J genes are TRBV6-5 and TRBJ2-2, with 8 bases lining up with TRBD1. The CDR3 is 15 amino acids. The germline gives CDR1 MNHEY, CDR2 SVGAGI. V dropped 6 bases and J dropped 0; count of bases not matched to a gene: 3. CDR3 bases: TGTGCCAGCAGATCGACAGGGGCGAACACCGGGGAGCTGTTTTTT. This gives the protein CASRSTGANTGELFF.

The gene calls are TRBV5-1 and TRBJ2-2; 7 positions agree with TRBD1. CDR3 length: 15 amino acids. Germline assignment: CDR1 SGHRS and CDR2 YFSETQ. Unmatched junction bases numbered 6, after V lost 1 base and J lost 6 bases. DNA of the CDR3: TGCGCCAGCAGCTTGTTGGGACAGCTCCCCGGGGAGCTGTTTTTT. It specifies CASSLLGQLPGELFF. The full variable domain, rest sourced from reference TRBV5-1 and TRBJ2-2, is KAGVTQTPRYLIKTRGQQVTLSCSPISGHRSVSWYQQTPGQGLQFLFEYFSETQRNKGNFPGRFSGRQFSNSRSEMNVSTLELGDSALYLCASSLLGQLPGELFFGEGSRLTVL.

The CDR3 DNA is TGTGCCAGCAGCGTAGAACTCTCGGATACGCAGTATTTT. This gives the protein CASSVELSDTQYF. V usage is TRBV9 and J usage is TRBJ2-3; D is ambiguous. This CDR3 is 13 amino acids long. Germline CDR1 reads SGDLS; CDR2 reads YYNGEE. The V and J ends lost 0 bases and 6 bases respectively, with 8 bases between them.

The CDR3 DNA reads as TGCGCCAGCAGCGAGGGACAGGTTGACTCACCCCTCCACTTT. Residues: CASSEGQVDSPLHF. The V call is TRBV5-1, the J call TRBJ1-6; TRBD1 aligns across 8 bases. The CDR3 is 14 residues long. V trimming: 4 bases; J trimming: 10 bases; junction bases outside the gene matches: 7. CDR1 and CDR2 (germline): SGHRS, YFSETQ.

This clonotype was observed many times. The genes are TRBV7-2 and TRBJ2-3, with a tentative D call TRBD1 (6 bases). The V end was cut by 3 bases, the J end by 1 base, with 14 bases between. Germline CDR1 and CDR2: SGHTA and FQGNSA. This CDR3 region has 16 residues. This chain's CDR3 is CASSFTGLGGTDTQYF. CDR3 bases: TGTGCCAGCAGCTTCACAGGGTTGGGGGGCACAGATACGCAGTATTTT.

Ten or more counts support this clonotype. This rearrangement joins TRBV11-1 to TRBJ2-1; possibly TRBD1 or TRBD2 for D (5 bases each). V gave up 1 base and J gave up 9 bases, with 10 bases separating them. This CDR3 region has 13 residues. CDR1 SGHAT and CDR2 FQDESV come from the germline V gene (reference sequence). The CDR3 bases are TGTGCCAGCAGCTTAGTGGGGGAAGTTGAGCAGTTCTTC. Amino acid sequence: CASSLVGEVEQFF.

There are many counts of this clonotype. This sequence joins TRBV30 and TRBJ2-2; 8 nucleotides line up with TRBD2. J was trimmed by 6 bases and V by 6 bases; bases with no gene match: 12. This CDR3 is built from 15 residues. Germline CDR1 and CDR2: GTSNPN and SVGIG (reference sequence). CDR3 in DNA: TGTGCCTGCCTCGGGGCTCCACTAGCGGCCGGGGAGCTGTTTTTT. Translation gives CACLGAPLAAGELFF.

A few counts support this clonotype. J is TRBJ2-1 and V is TRBV12-3 or TRBV12-4; unclear D gene. Trimming took 6 bases from V and 0 from J, leaving 15 bases between them. The CDR3 length is 16 residues. The CDR3 loop is CASSLSAPSSYNEQFF. DNA for the CDR3: TGTGCCAGCAGCCTCTCGGCCCCGAGCTCCTACAATGAGCAGTTCTTC.

This sequence joins TRBV2 and TRBJ1-6; D unresolved. Trimming took off 0 bases at V and 4 bases at J, with 1 base between the two ends. Germline V lookup: CDR1 SNHLY, CDR2 FYNNEI. The CDR3 is 13 amino acids. In DNA, the CDR3 is TGTGCCAGCAGTGAAGCGTATAATTCACCCCTCCACTTT. It specifies CASSEAYNSPLHF. Supplemented by reference TRBV2 and TRBJ1-6, the full variable domain reads EPEVTQTPSHQVTQMGQEVILRCVPISNHLYFYWYRQILGQKVEFLVSFYNNEISEKSEIFDDQFSVERPDGSNFTLKIRSTKLEDSAMYFCASSEAYNSPLHFGNGTRLTVT.